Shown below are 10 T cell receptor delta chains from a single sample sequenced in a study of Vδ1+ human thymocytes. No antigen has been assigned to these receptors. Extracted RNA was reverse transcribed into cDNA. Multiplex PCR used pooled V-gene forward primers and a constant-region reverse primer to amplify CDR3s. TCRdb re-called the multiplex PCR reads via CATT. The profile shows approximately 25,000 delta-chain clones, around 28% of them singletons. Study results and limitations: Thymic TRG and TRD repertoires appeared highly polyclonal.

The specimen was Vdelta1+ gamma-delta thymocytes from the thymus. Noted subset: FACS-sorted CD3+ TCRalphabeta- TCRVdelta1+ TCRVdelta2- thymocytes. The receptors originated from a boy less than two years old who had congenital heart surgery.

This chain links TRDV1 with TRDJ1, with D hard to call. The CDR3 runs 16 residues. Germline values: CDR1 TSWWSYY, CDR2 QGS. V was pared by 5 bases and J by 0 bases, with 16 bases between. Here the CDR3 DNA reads TGTGCTCTTGGGCCCCCTTTGACGGTGTACACCGATAAACTCATCTTT. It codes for CALGPPLTVYTDKLIF.

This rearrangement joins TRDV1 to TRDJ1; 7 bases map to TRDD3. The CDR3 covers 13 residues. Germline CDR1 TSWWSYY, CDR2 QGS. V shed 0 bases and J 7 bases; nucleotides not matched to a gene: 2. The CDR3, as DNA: TGTGCTCTTGGGGAACTAGCTGGGGGTAAACTCATCTTT. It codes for CALGELAGGKLIF.

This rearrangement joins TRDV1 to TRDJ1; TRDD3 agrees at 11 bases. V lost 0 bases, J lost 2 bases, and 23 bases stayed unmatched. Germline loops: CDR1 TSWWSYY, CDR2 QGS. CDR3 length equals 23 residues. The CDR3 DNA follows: TGTGCTCTTGGGGAACTAGTGTCCTACTGGGGGATATTCGAGGGTAGAGGGACCGATAAACTCATCTTT. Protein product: CALGELVSYWGIFEGRGTDKLIF.

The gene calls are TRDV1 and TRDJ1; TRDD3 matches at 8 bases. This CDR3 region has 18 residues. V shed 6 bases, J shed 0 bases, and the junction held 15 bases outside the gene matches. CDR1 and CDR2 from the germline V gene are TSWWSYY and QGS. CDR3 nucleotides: TGTGCTCTTGGCCCAGGGCACTGGGGGGGACCATACACCGATAAACTCATCTTT. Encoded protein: CALGPGHWGGPYTDKLIF.

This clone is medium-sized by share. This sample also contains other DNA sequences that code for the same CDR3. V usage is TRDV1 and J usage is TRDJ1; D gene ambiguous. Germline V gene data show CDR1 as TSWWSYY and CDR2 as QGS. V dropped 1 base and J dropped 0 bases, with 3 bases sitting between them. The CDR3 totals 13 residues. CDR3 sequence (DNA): TGTGCTCTTGGGGAACGTTACACCGATAAACTCATCTTT. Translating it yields CALGERYTDKLIF.

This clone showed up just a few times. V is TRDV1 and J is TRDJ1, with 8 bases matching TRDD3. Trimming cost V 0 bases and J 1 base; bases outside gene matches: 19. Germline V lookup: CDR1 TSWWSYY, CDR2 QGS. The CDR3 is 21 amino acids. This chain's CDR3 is CALGELGAFSRTGGFTDKLIF. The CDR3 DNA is TGTGCTCTTGGGGAACTAGGGGCCTTCTCACGTACTGGGGGCTTCACCGATAAACTCATCTTT.

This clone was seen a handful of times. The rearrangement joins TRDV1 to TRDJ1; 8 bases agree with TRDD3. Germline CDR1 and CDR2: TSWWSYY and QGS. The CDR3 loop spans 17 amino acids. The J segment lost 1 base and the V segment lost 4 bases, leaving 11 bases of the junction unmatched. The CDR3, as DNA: TGTGCTCTTGGGGCCCGTACTGGGGATACTCCCACCGATAAACTCATCTTT. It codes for CALGARTGDTPTDKLIF.

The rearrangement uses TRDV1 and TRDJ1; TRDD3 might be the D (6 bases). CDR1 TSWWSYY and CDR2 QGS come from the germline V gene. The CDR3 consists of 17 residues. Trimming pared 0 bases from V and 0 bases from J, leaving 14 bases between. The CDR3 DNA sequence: TGTGCTCTTGGGGAACTATGTGCCGGGGGACACACCGATAAACTCATCTTT. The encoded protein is CALGELCAGGHTDKLIF.

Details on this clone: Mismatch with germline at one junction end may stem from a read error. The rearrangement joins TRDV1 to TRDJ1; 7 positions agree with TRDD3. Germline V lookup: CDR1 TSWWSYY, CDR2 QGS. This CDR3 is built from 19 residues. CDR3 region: CALGELGMWHWGDTGKLIF. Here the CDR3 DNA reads TGTGCTCTTGGGGAACTAGGTATGTGGCACTGGGGAGACACCGGTAAACTCATCTTT.

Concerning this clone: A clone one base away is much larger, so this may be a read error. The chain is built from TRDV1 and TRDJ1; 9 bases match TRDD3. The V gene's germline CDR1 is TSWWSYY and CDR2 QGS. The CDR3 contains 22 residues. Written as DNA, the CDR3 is TGTGCTCTTGGGAAACTAAGACCCTTCTTCCGCGCTGGGGGATCCGGTTTCGATAAACTCATCTTT. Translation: CALGKLRPFFRAGGSGFDKLIF.